This TCR beta chain was sequenced during a study of T cell responses to AZD1222 COVID-19 vaccine. Study-level findings and limits: Spike-specific TCR breadth and depth went up after people got two AZD1222 doses. Reportedly, nearly half the spike-specific TCRs target unmutated variant regions. White British people made up most donors, females outnumbered males, and clonal diversity was possibly underestimated. Only a handful of individuals given AZD1222 were seropositive at baseline.

Data came from immunoSEQ multiplex PCR; TCRdb stores just in-frame clones and leaves some out. Found here are approximately 180,000 clones, around nine tenths of them singletons; the top ten hold roughly 4%. The V and J ends lost 5 bases and 5 bases respectively, with 12 bases between them. Per the germline V gene, CDR1 is MNHEY and CDR2 is SMNVEV (reference sequence). This CDR3 has 13 residues. Points on this clone: Its antigen remains unknown.

The origin of this receptor is an adult who received the MenACWY meningococcal vaccine as a control. The sample in question was peripheral blood, obtained 28 days after the second dose of the MenACWY control vaccine. The rearrangement joins TRBV27 to TRBJ2-5; D possibly corresponds to TRBD1 (6 bases). DNA of the CDR3: TGTGCCAGCAGTACAGGGAGAGGGGAGACCCAGTACTTC. Translating it yields CASSTGRGETQYF.